This T cell receptor (beta chain) was identified during a study of blood T cell repertoires in COVID-19. Whole-study context: Spain, Italy and the United States supplied samples that represented acute and convalescent COVID-19. Sample material is recorded as cDNA or gDNA derived from T cells, B-cell-depleted T cells, or PBMCs.

Original processing notes: By means of reference gene primer amplification, nucleated cell counts were estimated. Assay used: immunoSEQ multiplex PCR; TCRdb lists only in-frame clones, some missing. That table furnishes V, J and clone size, whereas the DNA furnished D and trimming. The data show more than 150,000 clones, 85% to 95% seen once. The CDR3 runs to 12 residues. V gave up 4 bases and J gave up 5 bases, with 9 bases separating them. Germline assignment: CDR1 KGHSH and CDR2 LQKENI. This clonotype originated in a man in his forties or fifties with acute or convalescent COVID-19. Source material: peripheral blood. The V and J genes are TRBV18 and TRBJ2-7, with D unresolved. The CDR3 nucleotides are TGTGCCAGCTCACGTTCTCGGGACGAGCAGTACTTC. Translating it yields CASSRSRDEQYF.